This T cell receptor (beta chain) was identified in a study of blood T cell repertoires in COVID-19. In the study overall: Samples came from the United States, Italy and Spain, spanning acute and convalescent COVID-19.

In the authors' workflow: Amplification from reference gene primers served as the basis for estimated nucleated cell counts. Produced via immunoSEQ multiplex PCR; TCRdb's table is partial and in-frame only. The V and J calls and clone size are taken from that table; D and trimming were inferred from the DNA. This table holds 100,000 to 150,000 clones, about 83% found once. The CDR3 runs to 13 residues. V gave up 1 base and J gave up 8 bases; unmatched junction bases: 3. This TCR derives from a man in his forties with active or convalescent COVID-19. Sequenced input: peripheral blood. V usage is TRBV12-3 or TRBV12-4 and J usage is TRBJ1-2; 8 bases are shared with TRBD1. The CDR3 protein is CASSLGTGCGYTF. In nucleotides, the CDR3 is TGTGCCAGCAGTTTAGGGACAGGGTGCGGCTACACCTTC.